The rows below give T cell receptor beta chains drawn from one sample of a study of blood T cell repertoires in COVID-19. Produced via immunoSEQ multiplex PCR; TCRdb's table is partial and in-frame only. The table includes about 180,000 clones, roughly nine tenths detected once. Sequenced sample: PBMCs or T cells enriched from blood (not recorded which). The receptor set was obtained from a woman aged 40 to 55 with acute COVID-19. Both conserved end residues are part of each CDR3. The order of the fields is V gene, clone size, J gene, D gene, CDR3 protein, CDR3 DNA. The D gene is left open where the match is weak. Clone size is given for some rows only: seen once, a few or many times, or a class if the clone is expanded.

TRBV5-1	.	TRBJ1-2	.	CASSLANGGDGYTF	TGCGCCAGCAGCTTGGCCAACGGGGGGGATGGCTACACCTTC
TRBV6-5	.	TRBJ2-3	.	CASGRFGDTQYF	TGTGCCAGCGGGAGGTTTGGAGATACGCAGTATTTT
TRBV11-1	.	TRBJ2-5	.	CASSPNTKETQYF	TGTGCCAGCAGCCCCAACACAAAAGAGACCCAGTACTTC
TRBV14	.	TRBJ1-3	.	CASSHFTRGYSGNTIYF	TGTGCCAGCAGCCATTTTACTCGGGGATACTCTGGAAACACCATATATTTT
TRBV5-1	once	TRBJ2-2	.	CASSSAYPTGELFF	TGCGCCAGCAGCTCAGCGTACCCTACCGGGGAGCTGTTTTTT
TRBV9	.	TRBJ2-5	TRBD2	CASSVGTSGAETQYF	TGTGCCAGCAGCGTAGGGACTAGCGGGGCGGAGACCCAGTACTTC
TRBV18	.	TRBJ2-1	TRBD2	CASSPPGLAGGARNEQFF	TGTGCCAGCTCACCACCGGGACTAGCGGGAGGGGCGAGGAATGAGCAGTTCTTC
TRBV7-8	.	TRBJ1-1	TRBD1	CASSLAPGTANSNTEAFF	TGTGCCAGCAGCTTAGCTCCTGGGACAGCCAACTCGAACACTGAAGCTTTCTTT
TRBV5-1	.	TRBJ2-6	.	CASSLSTGPTGGANVLTF	TGCGCCAGCAGCTTGTCTACAGGTCCGACGGGCGGGGCCAACGTCCTGACTTTC
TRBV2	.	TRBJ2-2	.	CASRHDTLRDTGELFF	TGTGCCAGCAGGCACGACACCCTCCGCGACACCGGGGAGCTGTTTTTT
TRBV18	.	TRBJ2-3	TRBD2	CASSPPSGGSDTQYF	TGTGCCAGCTCACCACCTAGCGGGGGGTCAGATACGCAGTATTTT
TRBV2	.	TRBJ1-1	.	CATLGGTEAFF	TGTGCCACACTAGGGGGCACTGAAGCTTTCTTT
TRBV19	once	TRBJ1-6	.	CASSISLNSYSPLHF	TGTGCCAGTAGTATCTCCCTAAACAGTTATTCACCCCTCCACTTT
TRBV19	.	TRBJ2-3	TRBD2	CASSADLAGAADTQYF	TGTGCCAGTAGTGCAGACCTAGCGGGAGCGGCAGATACGCAGTATTTT
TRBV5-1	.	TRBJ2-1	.	CASSLTGGQYNEQFF	TGCGCCAGCAGCTTGACGGGGGGACAATACAATGAGCAGTTCTTC
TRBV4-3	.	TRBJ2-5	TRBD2	CASSLDRTSGSQETQYF	TGCGCCAGCAGCCTCGACCGGACTAGCGGGAGCCAAGAGACCCAGTACTTC
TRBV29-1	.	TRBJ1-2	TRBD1	CSVDTGQGSPHHFHTF	TGCAGCGTTGACACCGGACAGGGATCACCCCATCACTTCCACACCTTC
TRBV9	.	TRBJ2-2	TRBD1	CASSVVPDRKPGELFF	TGTGCCAGCAGCGTAGTTCCGGACAGGAAGCCCGGGGAGCTGTTTTTT
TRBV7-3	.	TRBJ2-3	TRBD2	CASSPSGGIDTQYF	TGTGCCAGCAGCCCTAGCGGGGGGATTGATACGCAGTATTTT
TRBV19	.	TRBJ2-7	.	CASSSQGEFFYEQYF	TGTGCCAGTAGTTCACAGGGAGAGTTTTTTTACGAGCAGTACTTC
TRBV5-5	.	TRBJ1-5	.	CGSNSGIRDQPQHF	TGTGGCAGCAATAGCGGGATAAGGGATCAGCCCCAGCATTTT
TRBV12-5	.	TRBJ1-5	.	CASGLGQSSNQPQHF	TGTGCTAGTGGTTTGGGACAGAGTAGCAATCAGCCCCAGCATTTT
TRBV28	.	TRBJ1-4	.	CASSLLGGTNEKLFF	TGTGCCAGCAGTTTACTGGGCGGGACTAATGAAAAACTGTTTTTT
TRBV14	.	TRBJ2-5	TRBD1	CASSQGTGTGGRETQYF	TGTGCCAGCAGCCAAGGTACCGGGACAGGGGGCAGAGAGACCCAGTACTTC
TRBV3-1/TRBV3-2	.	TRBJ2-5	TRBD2	CASSQGPLAGAETQYF	TGTGCCAGCAGCCAAGGTCCCCTAGCGGGAGCAGAGACCCAGTACTTC
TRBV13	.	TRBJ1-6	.	CASSFGGSPLHF	TGTGCCAGCAGCTTCGGTGGTTCACCCCTCCACTTT
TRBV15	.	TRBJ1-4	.	CATSREDTTNEKLFF	TGTGCCACCAGCAGAGAGGACACAACTAATGAAAAACTGTTTTTT
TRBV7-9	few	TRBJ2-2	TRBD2	CASSLVLAGANTGELFF	TGTGCCAGCAGCTTAGTTCTAGCGGGAGCGAACACCGGGGAGCTGTTTTTT
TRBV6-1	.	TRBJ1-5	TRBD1	CASSEETGGNQPQHF	TGTGCCAGCAGTGAAGAAACAGGGGGCAATCAGCCCCAGCATTTT
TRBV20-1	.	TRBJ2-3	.	CSASFAGSTDTQYF	TGCAGTGCTAGTTTTGCGGGGAGCACAGATACGCAGTATTTT
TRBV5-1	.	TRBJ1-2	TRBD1	CASSLGGQGSYGYTF	TGCGCCAGCAGCTTGGGGGGACAGGGGAGCTATGGCTACACCTTC
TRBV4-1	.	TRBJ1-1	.	CASSQVRAPVNTEAFF	TGCGCCAGCAGCCAAGTCAGGGCCCCAGTGAACACTGAAGCTTTCTTT
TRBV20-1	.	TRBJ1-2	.	CSAREDGYTF	TGCAGTGCTAGGGAGGATGGCTACACCTTC
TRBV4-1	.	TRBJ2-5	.	CASSLVAQETQYF	TGCGCCAGCAGCCTCGTAGCCCAAGAGACCCAGTACTTC
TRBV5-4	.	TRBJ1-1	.	CASSLGGRRGTEAFF	TGTGCCAGCAGCTTGGGTGGCAGGCGGGGCACTGAAGCTTTCTTT